Listed here is a single T cell receptor (beta chain). The antigen remains unidentified. Several immunoSEQ plates received, in even portions, the genomic DNA of each subset. Produced via immunoSEQ multiplex PCR; TCRdb's table is partial and in-frame only. Altogether about 2.5 million clones are present, 92% being singletons, with the ten largest covering around 0.35%. The sample comes from a study of shared clonotypes between healthy human individuals. Study-wide results and limits: Shared across four donors were 4% to 5% of the naive CD4 clonotypes. A small donor pool kept down the genetic and exposure-history diversity that was represented.

The sequenced sample was naive CD4+ T cells from PBMCs. The sample's subset: CD45RA+ positively selected. This sequence was found in a man between 18 and 35 years old in good health. Some clones in this sample may be carry-over from other donors' samples.

The CDR3, as DNA: TGTGCCAGTATGGCTACGGCGGTCCAAGAGACCCAGTACTTC. This gives the protein CASMATAVQETQYF. This chain links TRBV19 with TRBJ2-5; no firm D call. V lost 7 bases to trimming and J lost 1 base, with 13 bases between them. Germline loops: CDR1 LNHDA, CDR2 SQIVND (reference sequence). The CDR3 has 14 amino acids.